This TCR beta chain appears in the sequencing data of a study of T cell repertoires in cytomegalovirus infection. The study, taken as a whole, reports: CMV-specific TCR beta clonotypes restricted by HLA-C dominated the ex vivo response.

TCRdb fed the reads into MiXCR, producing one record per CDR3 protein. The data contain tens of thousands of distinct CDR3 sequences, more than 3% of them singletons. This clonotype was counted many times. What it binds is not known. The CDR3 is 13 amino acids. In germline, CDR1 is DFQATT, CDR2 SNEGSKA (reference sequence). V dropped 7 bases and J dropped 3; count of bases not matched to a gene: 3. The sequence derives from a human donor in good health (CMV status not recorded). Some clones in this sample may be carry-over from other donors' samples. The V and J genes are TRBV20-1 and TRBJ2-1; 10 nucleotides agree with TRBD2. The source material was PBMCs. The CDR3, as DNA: TGCAGTGTGACTAGCGGGCACTACAATGAGCAGTTCTTC. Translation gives CSVTSGHYNEQFF.